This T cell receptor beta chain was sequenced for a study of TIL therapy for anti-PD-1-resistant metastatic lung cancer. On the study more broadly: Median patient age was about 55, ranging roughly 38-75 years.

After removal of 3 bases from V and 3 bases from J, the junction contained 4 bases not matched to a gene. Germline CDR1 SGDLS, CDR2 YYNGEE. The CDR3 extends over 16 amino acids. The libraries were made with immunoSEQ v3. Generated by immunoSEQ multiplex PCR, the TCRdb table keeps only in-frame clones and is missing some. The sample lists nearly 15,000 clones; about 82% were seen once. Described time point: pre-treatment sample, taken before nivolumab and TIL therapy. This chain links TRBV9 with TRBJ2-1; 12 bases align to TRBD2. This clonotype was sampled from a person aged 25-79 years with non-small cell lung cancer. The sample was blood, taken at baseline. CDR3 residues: CASSERTSGDYNEQFF. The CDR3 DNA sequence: TGTGCCAGCAGCGAGCGGACTAGCGGGGACTACAATGAGCAGTTCTTC.